This record covers a single T cell receptor beta chain. Its antigen remains unidentified. Generation of TCR beta cDNA was performed by 5'RACE template switching incorporating UMIs. From its re-call of the 5' RACE reads, TCRdb lists each CDR3 protein once, without DNA. This repertoire comprises about 140,000 distinct CDR3 sequences; its ten largest clones make up roughly an eighth. The sample comes from a study of T cells expressing NK-cell markers. General study findings and limits: Dominant NKG2C+ clonotypes in roughly 6 donors made up about 1.0-7.5% of CD8+ T cells.

CDR3 length equals 15 residues. Germline CDR1 reads SGHRS; CDR2 reads YFSETQ. The TCR sequence derives from a man younger than 35 in good health. Sequenced input: blood T cells: a sorted CD56 or NKG2C T cell subset, CD4+ or CD8+ T cells, or bulk PBMC T cells (not recorded which). The chain links TRBV5-1 to TRBJ2-1; no DNA is available, so the TRBD2 call from TCRdb remains unchecked. CDR3 residues: CASSAGTSGRDEQFF.